This T cell receptor beta chain was identified in a study of T cell clonality in common variable immunodeficiency. Germline values: CDR1 SNHLY, CDR2 FYNNEI. This CDR3 spans 17 amino acids. With V trimmed by 6 bases and J by 3 bases, 6 bases remained unmatched. Using immunoSEQ multiplex PCR, the repertoire was profiled, and TCRdb retains in-frame clones only, with some absent. Sampling found about 45,000 clones, none seen once. At least ten counts were recorded for this clone. The target antigen is unknown. The observed sequence ends 3 residues before the CDR3 terminus, with the missing tail filled in from the germline J gene. Patients and controls were mostly of Caucasian heritage. Whole-study results and caveats: CVID subjects shared fewer TCRbeta clones than healthy controls did.

This receptor was taken from a person aged 18-70 years in good health. Input material: peripheral blood mononuclear cells. The chain joins TRBV2 to TRBJ2-2, with 14 positions matching TRBD2. CDR3 DNA, as far as it was read: TGTGCCAGCAGGACTAGCGGGGGGGTGATGGACACCGGGGAG. Translated: CASRTSGGVMDTGE. The CDR3 as a whole reads CASRTSGGVMDTGELFF.